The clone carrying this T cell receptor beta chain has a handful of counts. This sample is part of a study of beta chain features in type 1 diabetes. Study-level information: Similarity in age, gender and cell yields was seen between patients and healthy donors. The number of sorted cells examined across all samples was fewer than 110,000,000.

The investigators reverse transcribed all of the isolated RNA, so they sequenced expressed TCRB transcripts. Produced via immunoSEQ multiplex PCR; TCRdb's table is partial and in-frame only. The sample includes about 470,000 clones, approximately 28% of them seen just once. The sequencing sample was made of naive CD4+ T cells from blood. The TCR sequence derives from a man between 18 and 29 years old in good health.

For the CDR3, the DNA is TGTGCCAGCAGCCCCCCAGGGCGGGGTGAGCAGTTCTTC. It is translated as CASSPPGRGEQFF. J is TRBJ2-1 and V is TRBV7-3; D is perhaps TRBD2 (6 bases). V lost 5 bases and J lost 9, with 14 bases in between. This CDR3 has 13 residues. Germline lookup yields CDR1 SGHTA and CDR2 FQGTGA.